The 7 T cell receptor beta chains presented below share a single source sample, sequenced in a study of T cell repertoires in cytomegalovirus infection. TCRdb used MiXCR to reprocess the reads, holding one entry per CDR3 protein. This table has roughly 200,000 distinct CDR3 sequences, 8% to 10% appearing once. Sequencing was done on a sample of PBMCs. All receptors derive from a human donor in good health (CMV status not recorded). Some clones in this sample may be carry-over from other donors' samples.

This clonotype was detected a few times. The chain recombines TRBV7-6 with TRBJ2-1; D possibly corresponds to TRBD2 (7 bases). CDR1 is SGHVS and CDR2 is FNYEAQ in the germline V gene. Trimming took 2 bases from V and 10 from J, leaving 12 bases between them. This CDR3 has 13 residues. CDR3 bases: TGTGCCAGCAGCTTACTGGGGGGGGGCGAGCAGTTCTTC. As protein: CASSLLGGGEQFF. Full variable domain (missing parts from reference TRBV7-6 and TRBJ2-1): GAGVSQSPRYKVTKRGQDVALRCDPISGHVSLYWYRQALGQGPEFLTYFNYEAQQDKSGLPNDRFSAERPEGSISTLTIQRTEQRDSAMYRCASSLLGGGEQFFGPGTRLTVL.

This clonotype showed up just a few times. The gene calls are TRBV28 and TRBJ1-2; D remains unclear. V gave up 6 bases and J gave up 8 bases, with 13 bases separating them. From germline, CDR1 is MDHEN and CDR2 SYDVKM. This CDR3 has 12 amino acids. CDR3 sequence reads: CASSLERRGYTF. The CDR3 DNA reads TGTGCCAGCAGCTTAGAACGCCGGGGCTACACCTTC.

V is TRBV5-5 and J is TRBJ2-5, with D uncertain. The germline V and J ends were trimmed by 0 bases and 10 bases, with 10 bases remaining between them. CDR1 and CDR2 from the germline V gene are SGHKS and YYEKEE (reference sequence). This CDR3 spans 12 amino acids. CDR3 coding DNA: TGTGCCAGCAGCTTGGCAGGATACCTCCAGTACTTC. Encoded protein: CASSLAGYLQYF. Together with reference TRBV5-5 and TRBJ2-5, the CDR3 gives the full variable domain: DAGVTQSPTHLIKTRGQQVTLRCSPISGHKSVSWYQQVLGQGPQFIFQYYEKEERGRGNFPDRFSARQFPNYSSELNVNALLLGDSALYLCASSLAGYLQYFGPGTRLLVL.

This sequence joins TRBV29-1 and TRBJ2-2; 8 bases are a match to TRBD2. CDR3 length equals 14 residues. With 7 bases clipped from V and 6 bases from J, the junction kept 10 bases outside the gene matches. In germline, CDR1 is SQVTM, CDR2 ANQGSEA. The CDR3 DNA sequence: TGCAGCGCGGGGGGGGGTAACGTGGCCGGGGAGCTGTTTTTT. Translating gives CSAGGGNVAGELFF.

The chain carries TRBV14 and TRBJ1-2; D is possibly TRBD1 (5 bases). In germline, CDR1 is SGHDN, CDR2 FVKESK. The CDR3 sequence is 12 residues long. V was clipped by 8 bases and J by 4 bases, with 11 bases between them. CDR3 bases: TGTGCCAGCCGAGGGACGCTCTATGGCTACACCTTC. This translates into CASRGTLYGYTF. Complete variable domain (other parts from reference TRBV14 and TRBJ1-2): EAGVTQFPSHSVIEKGQTVTLRCDPISGHDNLYWYRRVMGKEIKFLLHFVKESKQDESGMPNNRFLAERTGGTYSTLKVQPAELEDSGVYFCASRGTLYGYTFGSGTRLTVV.

This clonotype has a count of ten or more. The V and J genes are TRBV7-3 and TRBJ1-5, with 9 bases that match TRBD1. With 5 bases clipped from V and 7 bases from J, the junction kept 12 bases outside the gene matches. Germline-derived CDR1 and CDR2 are SGHTA and FQGTGA. This CDR3 has 16 amino acids. As DNA, the CDR3 is TGTGCCAGCAGCCCCGGGACAGGGAGGGTTTGGCAGCCCCAGCATTTT. Translating it yields CASSPGTGRVWQPQHF.

This clonotype was seen a handful of times. The V call is TRBV28, the J call TRBJ2-2; 7 bases map to TRBD2. Germline V gene lookup returns CDR1 MDHEN and CDR2 SYDVKM. The length of the CDR3 is 15 residues. J gave up 2 bases and V 5 bases, and 5 bases lay outside the gene matches. CDR3 region: CASSAGVRNTGELFF. CDR3 nucleotides: TGTGCCAGCAGTGCGGGAGTGAGAAACACCGGGGAGCTGTTTTTT.